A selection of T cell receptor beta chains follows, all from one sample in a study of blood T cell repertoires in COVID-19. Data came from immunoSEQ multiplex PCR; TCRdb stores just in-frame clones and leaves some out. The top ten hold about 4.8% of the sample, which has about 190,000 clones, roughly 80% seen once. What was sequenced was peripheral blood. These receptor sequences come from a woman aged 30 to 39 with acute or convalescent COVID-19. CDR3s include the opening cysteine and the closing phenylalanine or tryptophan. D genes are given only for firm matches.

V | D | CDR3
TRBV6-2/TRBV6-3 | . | CASSRLQGNTEAFF
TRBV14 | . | CASSQVGNSPLHF
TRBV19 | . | CASSARVSSTDTQYF
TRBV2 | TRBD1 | CASNGGTGGDQPQHF
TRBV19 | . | CASSIDREDSINYGYTF
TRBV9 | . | CASSSKAGGTDTQYF
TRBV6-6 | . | CASSYPPGASGNTIYF
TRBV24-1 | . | CATSDPKAKNIQYF
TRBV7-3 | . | CASSPFAGDQETQYF
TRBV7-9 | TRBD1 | CASSGMGQPPYEQYF
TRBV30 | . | CAWTTRETQYF
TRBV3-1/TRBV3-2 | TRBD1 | CASTTGGRHGYTF
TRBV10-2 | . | CASSEGGRNYGYTF
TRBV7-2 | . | CASSLVVGLRNTEAFF
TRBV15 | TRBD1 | CATSLDRGYEQYF
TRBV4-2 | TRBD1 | CASSQDRGQGYAGELFF
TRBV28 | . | CASSEGSQPQHF
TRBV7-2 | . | CASSPYTAGTTGELFF
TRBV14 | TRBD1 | CASSLIQGALSGYTF
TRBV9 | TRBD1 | CASTTGGGTYGYTF
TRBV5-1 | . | CASSPPGQGTYEQYF
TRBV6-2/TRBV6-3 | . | CASRQGLLGAFF
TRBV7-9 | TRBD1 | CASSSADRGNPREQFF
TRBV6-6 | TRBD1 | CASSKTGAHEKLFF
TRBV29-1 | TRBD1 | CSGIGQGSYEQYF
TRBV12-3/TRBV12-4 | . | CASSDRNLQFF
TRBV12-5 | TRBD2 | CASGLSSGPTGELFF
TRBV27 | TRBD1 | CASRDEGQGEKLFF
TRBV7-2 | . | CASSLERRPNEGETQYF
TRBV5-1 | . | CASSLVRAAEAFF
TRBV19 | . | CASSEGGGNTIYF
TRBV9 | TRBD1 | CASSGGQVQEQFF
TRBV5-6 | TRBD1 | CASNNRGSSPLHF
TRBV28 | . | CAITALGERGGYTF
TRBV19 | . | CASSIGGQEQYF
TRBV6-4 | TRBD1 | CASSDSSQGAFGYTF
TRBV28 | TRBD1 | CASSLIRQGREQYF
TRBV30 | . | CASKTATRSNYGYTF